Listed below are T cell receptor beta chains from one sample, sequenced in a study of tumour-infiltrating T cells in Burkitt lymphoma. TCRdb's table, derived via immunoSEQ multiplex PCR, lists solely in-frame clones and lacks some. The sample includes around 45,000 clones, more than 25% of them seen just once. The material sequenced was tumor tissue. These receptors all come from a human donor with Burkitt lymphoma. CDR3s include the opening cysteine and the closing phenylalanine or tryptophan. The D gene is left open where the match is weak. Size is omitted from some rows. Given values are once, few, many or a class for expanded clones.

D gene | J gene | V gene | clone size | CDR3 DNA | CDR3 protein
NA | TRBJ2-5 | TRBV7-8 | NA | TGTGCCAGTACCACTGGTCCCCAAGAGACCCAGTACTTC | CASTTGPQETQYF
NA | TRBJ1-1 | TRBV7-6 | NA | TGTGCCAGCAGCCCCGGACAACTAACTGAAGCTTTCTTT | CASSPGQLTEAFF
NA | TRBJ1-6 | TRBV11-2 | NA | TGTGCCAGCAGCTTACTCATGACCGGGACAATGGACCTCCACTTT | CASSLLMTGTMDLHF
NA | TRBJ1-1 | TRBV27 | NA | TGTGCCAGCAGTTCGATTGTGGCCCTGAACACTGAAGCTTTCTTT | CASSSIVALNTEAFF
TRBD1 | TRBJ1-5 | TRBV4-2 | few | TGTGCCAGCAGCCAAGATCAGGCAGGGGGGACCTATCAGCCCCAGCATTTT | CASSQDQAGGTYQPQHF
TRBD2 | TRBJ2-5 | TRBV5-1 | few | TGCGCCAGCAGCTCTCGACTAGCTTTAGGCGAGACCCAGTACTTC | CASSSRLALGETQYF
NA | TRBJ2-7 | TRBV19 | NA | TGTGCCAGTAGTATACAGGTTTCCTACGAGCAGTACTTC | CASSIQVSYEQYF
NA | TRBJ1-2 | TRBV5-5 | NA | TGTGCCAGCAGCATCGGGACGGCTCAGGTTGGCTACACCTTC | CASSIGTAQVGYTF
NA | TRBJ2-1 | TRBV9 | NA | TGTGCCAGCAGCCCCCGCGGGGTCGGGGTCAATGAGCAGTTCTTC | CASSPRGVGVNEQFF
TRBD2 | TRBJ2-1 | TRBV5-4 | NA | TGTGCCAGCAGCTCTTTCGGCGGGGGACCCTACAATGAGCAGTTCTTC | CASSSFGGGPYNEQFF
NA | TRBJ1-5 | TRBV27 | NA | TGTGCCAGCAGTCCCCACCACATGAATCAGCCCCAGCATTTT | CASSPHHMNQPQHF
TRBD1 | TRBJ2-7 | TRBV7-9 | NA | TGTGCCAGCAGCGTCGGACAGGCACGAGAGCAGTACTTC | CASSVGQAREQYF
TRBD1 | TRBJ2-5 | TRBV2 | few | TGTGCCAGCAGTGTCCGTCAGGGGGTTGGGGAGACCCAGTACTTC | CASSVRQGVGETQYF
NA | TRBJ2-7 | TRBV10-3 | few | TGTGCCGCCGGCGGCTCCTACGAGCAGTACTTC | CAAGGSYEQYF
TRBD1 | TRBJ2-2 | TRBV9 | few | TGTGCCAGCAGCCCTGGGACAGTTTCCGGGGAGCTGTTTTTT | CASSPGTVSGELFF
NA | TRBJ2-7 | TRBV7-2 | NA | TGTGCCAGCAGCTTAGGGCAGGGCCGCGAGCAGTACTTC | CASSLGQGREQYF
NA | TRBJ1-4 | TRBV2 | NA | TGTGCCAGCAGTAGGGGGAATCGGGAAAAACTGTTTTTT | CASSRGNREKLFF
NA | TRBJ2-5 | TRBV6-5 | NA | TGTGCCAGCAGTTACGCGGCAGGCAACTTC | CASSYAAGNF
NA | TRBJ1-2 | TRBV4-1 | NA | TGCGCCAGCAGCCAACCGACCCAATCCTCTTATCGTGGCTACACCTTC | CASSQPTQSSYRGYTF
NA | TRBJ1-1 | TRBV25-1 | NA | TGTGCCAGCAGTACTGGCTGGATGAACACTGAAGCTTTCTTT | CASSTGWMNTEAFF
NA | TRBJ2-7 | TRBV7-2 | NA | TGTGCCAGCAGTTCTAGGGAGCCTTACGAGCAGTACTTC | CASSSREPYEQYF
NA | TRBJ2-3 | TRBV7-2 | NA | TGTGCCAGCCGACGGGGTCTTACAGATACGCAGTATTTT | CASRRGLTDTQYF
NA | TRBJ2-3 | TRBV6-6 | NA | TGTGCCACCCTAGCGTTGGGGGCAGATACGCAGTATTTT | CATLALGADTQYF
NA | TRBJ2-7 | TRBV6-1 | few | TGTGCCAGCAGTGGGGTCAGGAGGATAAGTTACGAGCAGTACTTC | CASSGVRRISYEQYF
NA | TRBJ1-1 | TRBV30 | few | TGTGCCTGGAGTCTTAGAAGGGACACTGAAGCTTTCTTT | CAWSLRRDTEAFF
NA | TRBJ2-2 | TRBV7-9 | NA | TGTGCCAGCAGCTTATTAGGACATTTGAACACCGGGGAGCTGTTTTTT | CASSLLGHLNTGELFF
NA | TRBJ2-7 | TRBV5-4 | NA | TGTGCCAGCAGCATTGGAAGGCGGGGCTACGAGCAGTACTTC | CASSIGRRGYEQYF
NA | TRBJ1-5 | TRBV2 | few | TGTGCCAGCAGTGGTGACAGCAATCAGCCCCAGCATTTT | CASSGDSNQPQHF
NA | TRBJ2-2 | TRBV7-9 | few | TGTGCCAGCAGTCTCCGGAGTGGATCCGGGGAGCTGTTTTTT | CASSLRSGSGELFF
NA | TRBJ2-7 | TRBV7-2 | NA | TGTGCCAGCAGCTCTCCGCCACTCCCCCACGAGCAGTACTTC | CASSSPPLPHEQYF
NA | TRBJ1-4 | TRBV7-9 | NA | TGTGCCAGCAGCAACCCCGCAACTAATGAAAAACTGTTTTTT | CASSNPATNEKLFF
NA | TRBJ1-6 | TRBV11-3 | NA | TGTGCCAGCAGCTCATCCGGGGGGGCCCTCCACTTT | CASSSSGGALHF
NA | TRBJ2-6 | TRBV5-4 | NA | TGTGCCAGCACTCCCCGGGGTTTCCCTGGGGCCAACGTCCTGACTTTC | CASTPRGFPGANVLTF
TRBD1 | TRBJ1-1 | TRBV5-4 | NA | TGTGCCAGCAGCAGGGGACAGGTCGAGGCTGAAGCTTTCTTT | CASSRGQVEAEAFF
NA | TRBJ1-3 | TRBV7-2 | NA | TGTGCCAGCAGCCGCCGGGGGGGGCAGTCTGGAAACACCATATATTTT | CASSRRGGQSGNTIYF
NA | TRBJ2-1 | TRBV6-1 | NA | TGTGCCAGCGGACTTACGTCCTACAATGAGCAGTTCTTC | CASGLTSYNEQFF
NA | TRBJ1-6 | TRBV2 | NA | TGTGCCAGCAGCCGAGAGGGGAATTCACCCCTCCACTTT | CASSREGNSPLHF
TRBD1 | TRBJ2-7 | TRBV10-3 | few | TGTGCCATCCTCAACAGGGGGTCCGACGAGCAGTACTTC | CAILNRGSDEQYF
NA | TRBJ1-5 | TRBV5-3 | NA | TGTGCCAGAAGCCAACCCAGGGGTTTT | CARSQPRGF